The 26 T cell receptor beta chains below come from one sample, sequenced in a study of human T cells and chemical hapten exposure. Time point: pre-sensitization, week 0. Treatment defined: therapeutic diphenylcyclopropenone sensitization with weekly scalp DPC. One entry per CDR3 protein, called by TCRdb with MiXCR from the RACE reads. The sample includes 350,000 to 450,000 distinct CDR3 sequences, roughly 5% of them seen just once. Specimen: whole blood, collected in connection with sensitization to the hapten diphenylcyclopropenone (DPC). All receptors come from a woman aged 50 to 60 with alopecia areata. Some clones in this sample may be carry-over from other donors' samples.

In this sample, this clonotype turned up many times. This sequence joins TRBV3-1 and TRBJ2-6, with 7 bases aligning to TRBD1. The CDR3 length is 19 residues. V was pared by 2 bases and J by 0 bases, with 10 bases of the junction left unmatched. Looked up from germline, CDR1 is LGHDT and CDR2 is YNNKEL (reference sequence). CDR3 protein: CASSQPTGTAVSGANVLTF. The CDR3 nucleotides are TGTGCCAGCAGCCAACCGACCGGGACAGCCGTCTCTGGGGCCAACGTCCTGACTTTC.

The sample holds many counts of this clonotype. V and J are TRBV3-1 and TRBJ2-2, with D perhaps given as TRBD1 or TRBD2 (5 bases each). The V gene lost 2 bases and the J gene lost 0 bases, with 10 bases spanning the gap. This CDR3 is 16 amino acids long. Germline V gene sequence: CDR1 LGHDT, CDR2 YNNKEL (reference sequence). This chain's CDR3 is CASSQRTGPNTGELFF. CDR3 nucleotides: TGTGCCAGCAGCCAAAGAACGGGGCCGAACACCGGGGAGCTGTTTTTT.

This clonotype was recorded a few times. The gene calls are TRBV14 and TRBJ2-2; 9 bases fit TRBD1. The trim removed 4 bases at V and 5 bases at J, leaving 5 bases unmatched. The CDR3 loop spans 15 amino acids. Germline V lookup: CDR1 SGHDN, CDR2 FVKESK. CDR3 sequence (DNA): TGTGCCAGCAGCCCGACAGGGGGAGAGACCGGGGAGCTGTTTTTT. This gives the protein CASSPTGGETGELFF.

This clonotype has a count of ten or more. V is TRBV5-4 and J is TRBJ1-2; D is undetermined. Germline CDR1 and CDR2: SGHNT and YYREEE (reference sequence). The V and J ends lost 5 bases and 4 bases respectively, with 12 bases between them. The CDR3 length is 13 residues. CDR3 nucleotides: TGTGCCAGCAGTTTTACGGGGAGCTATGGCTACACCTTC. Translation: CASSFTGSYGYTF.

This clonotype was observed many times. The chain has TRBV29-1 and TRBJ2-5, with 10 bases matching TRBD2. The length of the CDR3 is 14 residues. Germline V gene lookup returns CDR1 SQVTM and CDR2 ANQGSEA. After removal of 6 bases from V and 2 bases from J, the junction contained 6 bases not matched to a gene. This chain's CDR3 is CSVPLTSGQETQYF. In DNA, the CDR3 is TGCAGCGTCCCATTGACTAGCGGGCAAGAGACCCAGTACTTC.

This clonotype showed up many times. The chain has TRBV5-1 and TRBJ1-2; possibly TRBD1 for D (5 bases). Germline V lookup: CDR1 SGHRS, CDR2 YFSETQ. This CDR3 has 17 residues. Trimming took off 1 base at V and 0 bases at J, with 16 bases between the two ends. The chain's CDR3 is CASSLNPDSSANYGYTF. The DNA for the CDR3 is TGCGCCAGCAGCTTGAACCCCGACAGCTCCGCTAACTATGGCTACACCTTC. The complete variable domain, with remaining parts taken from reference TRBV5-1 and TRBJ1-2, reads KAGVTQTPRYLIKTRGQQVTLSCSPISGHRSVSWYQQTPGQGLQFLFEYFSETQRNKGNFPGRFSGRQFSNSRSEMNVSTLELGDSALYLCASSLNPDSSANYGYTFGSGTRLTVV.

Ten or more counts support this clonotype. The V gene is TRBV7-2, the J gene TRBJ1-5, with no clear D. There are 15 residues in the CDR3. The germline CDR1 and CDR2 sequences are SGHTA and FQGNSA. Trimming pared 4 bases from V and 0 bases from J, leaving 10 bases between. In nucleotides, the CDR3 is TGTGCCAGCAGCTCCGGGTTCAATAGCAATCAGCCCCAGCATTTT. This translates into CASSSGFNSNQPQHF.

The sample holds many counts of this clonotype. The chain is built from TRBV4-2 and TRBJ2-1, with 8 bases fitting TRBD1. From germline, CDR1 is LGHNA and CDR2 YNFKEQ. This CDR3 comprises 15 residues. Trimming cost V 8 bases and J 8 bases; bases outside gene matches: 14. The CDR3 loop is CASCLMGQESDEQFF. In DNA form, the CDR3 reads TGTGCCAGCTGCCTGATGGGACAGGAGTCCGATGAGCAGTTCTTC.

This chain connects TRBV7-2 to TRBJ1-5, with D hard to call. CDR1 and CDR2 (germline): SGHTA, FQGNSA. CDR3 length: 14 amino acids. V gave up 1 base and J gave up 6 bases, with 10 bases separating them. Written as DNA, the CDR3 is TGTGCCAGCAGCTTAGATAATCGGGGTCAGCCCCAGCATTTT. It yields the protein CASSLDNRGQPQHF.

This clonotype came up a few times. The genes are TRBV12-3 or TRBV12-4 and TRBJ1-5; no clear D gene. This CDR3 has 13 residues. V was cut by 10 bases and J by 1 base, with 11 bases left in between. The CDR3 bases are TGTGCCACCCGGGCCTCCAGCAATCAGCCCCAGCATTTT. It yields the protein CATRASSNQPQHF.

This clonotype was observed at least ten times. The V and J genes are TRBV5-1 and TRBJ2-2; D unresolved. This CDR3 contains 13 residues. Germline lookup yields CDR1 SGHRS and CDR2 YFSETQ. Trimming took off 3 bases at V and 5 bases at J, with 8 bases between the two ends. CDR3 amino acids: CASSSDATGELFF. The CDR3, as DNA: TGCGCCAGCAGCTCTGATGCGACCGGGGAGCTGTTTTTT.

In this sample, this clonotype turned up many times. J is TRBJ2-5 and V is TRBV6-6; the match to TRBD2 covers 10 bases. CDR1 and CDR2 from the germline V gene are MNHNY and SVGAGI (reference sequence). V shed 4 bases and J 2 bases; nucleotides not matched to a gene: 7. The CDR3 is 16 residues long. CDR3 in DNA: TGTGCCAGCAGTTTACTAGCGGGGTCTCTTCAAGAGACCCAGTACTTC. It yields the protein CASSLLAGSLQETQYF.

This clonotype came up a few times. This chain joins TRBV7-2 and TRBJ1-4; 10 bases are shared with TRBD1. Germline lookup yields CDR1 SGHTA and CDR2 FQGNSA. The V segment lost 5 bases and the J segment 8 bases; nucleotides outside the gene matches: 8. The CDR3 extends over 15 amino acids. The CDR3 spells CASSPRTGGAEKLFF. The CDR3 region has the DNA TGTGCCAGCAGCCCCCGGACAGGGGGTGCAGAAAAACTGTTTTTT.

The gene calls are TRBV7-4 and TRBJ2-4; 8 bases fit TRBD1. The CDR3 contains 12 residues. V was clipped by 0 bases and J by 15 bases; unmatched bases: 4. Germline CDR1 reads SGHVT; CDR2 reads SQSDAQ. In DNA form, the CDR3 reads TGTGCCAGCAGCTTAGCGAACAGGGGGGTGTACTTC. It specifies CASSLANRGVYF. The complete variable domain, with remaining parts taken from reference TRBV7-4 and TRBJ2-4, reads GAGVSQSPRYKVAKRGRDVALRCDSISGHVTLYWYRQTLGQGSEVLTYSQSDAQRDKSGRPSGRFSAERPERSVSTLKIQRTEQGDSAVYLCASSLANRGVYFGAGTRLSVL.

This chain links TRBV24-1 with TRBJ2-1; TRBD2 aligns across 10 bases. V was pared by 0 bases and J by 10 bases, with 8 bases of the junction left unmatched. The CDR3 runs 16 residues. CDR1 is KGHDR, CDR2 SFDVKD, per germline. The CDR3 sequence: CATSDLRLAGAREQFF. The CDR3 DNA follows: TGTGCCACCAGTGATTTGCGGCTAGCGGGAGCAAGGGAGCAGTTCTTC.

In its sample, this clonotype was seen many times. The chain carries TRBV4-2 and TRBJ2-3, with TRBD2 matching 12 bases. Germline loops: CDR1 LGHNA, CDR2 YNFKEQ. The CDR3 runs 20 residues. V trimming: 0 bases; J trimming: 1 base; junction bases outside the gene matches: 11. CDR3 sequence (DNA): TGTGCCAGCAGCCAAGATTCGACTAGCGGGAGCGCGGGCGGCACAGATACGCAGTATTTT. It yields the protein CASSQDSTSGSAGGTDTQYF.

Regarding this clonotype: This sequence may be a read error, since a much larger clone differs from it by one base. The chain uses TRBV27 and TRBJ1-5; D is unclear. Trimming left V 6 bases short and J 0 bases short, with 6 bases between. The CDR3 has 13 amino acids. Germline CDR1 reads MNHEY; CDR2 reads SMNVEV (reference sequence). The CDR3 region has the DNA TGTGCCAGCAGACAGTATAGCAATCAGCCCCAGCATTTT. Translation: CASRQYSNQPQHF.

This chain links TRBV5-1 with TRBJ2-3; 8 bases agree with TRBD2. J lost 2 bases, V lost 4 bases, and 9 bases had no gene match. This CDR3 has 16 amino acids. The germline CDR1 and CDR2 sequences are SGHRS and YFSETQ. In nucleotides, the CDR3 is TGCGCCAGCAGCGGGGGATTAGCGGGGTCCACAGATACGCAGTATTTT. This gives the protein CASSGGLAGSTDTQYF.

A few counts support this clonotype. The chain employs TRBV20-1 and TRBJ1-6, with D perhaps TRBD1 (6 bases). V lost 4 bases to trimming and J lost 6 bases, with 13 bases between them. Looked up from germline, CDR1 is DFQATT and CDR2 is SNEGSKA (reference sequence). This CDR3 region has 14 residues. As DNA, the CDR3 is TGCAGTGCTATTCAGGGGCCCCCTAATTCACCCCTCCACTTT. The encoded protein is CSAIQGPPNSPLHF.

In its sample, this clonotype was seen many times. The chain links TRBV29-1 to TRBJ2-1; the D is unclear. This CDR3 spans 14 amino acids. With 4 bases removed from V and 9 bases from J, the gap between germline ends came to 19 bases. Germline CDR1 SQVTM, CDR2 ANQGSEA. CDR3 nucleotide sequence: TGCAGCGTTGCGTGGTGGGCGGCAGACGGTGAGCAGTTCTTC. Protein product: CSVAWWAADGEQFF.

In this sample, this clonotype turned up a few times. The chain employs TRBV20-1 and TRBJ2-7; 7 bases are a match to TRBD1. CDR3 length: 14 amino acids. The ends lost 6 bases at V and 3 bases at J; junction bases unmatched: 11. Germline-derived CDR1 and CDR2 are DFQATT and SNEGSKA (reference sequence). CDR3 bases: TGCAGTGCATGGGGACAGTCAGGACGCTACGAGCAGTACTTC. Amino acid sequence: CSAWGQSGRYEQYF.

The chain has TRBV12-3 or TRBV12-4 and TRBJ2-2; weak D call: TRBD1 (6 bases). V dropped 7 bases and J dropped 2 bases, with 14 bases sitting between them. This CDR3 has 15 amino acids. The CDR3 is CASTPWGHNTGELFF. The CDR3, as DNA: TGTGCCAGCACTCCCTGGGGGCACAACACCGGGGAGCTGTTTTTT.

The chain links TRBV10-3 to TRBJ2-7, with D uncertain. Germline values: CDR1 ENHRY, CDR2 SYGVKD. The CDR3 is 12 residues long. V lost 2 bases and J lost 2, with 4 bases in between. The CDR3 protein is CAISEPAYEQYF. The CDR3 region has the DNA TGTGCCATCAGTGAGCCCGCCTACGAGCAGTACTTC.

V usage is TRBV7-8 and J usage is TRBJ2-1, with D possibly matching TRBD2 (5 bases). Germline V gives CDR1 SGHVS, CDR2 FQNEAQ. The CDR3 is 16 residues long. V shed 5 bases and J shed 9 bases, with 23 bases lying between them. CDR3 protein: CASSAWTARVVGEQFF. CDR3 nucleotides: TGTGCCAGCAGCGCGTGGACTGCGAGAGTTGTTGGTGAGCAGTTCTTC.

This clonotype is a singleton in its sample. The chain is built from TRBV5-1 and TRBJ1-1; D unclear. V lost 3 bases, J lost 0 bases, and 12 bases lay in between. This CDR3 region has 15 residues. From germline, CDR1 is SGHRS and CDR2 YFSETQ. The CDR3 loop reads CASSSLGLLNTEAFF. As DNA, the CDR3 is TGCGCCAGCAGCTCCCTGGGGTTGTTGAACACTGAAGCTTTCTTT.

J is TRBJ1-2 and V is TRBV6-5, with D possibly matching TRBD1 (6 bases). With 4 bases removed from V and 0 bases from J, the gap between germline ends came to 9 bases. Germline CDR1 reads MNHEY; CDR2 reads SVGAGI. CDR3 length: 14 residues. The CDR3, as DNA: TGTGCCAGCAGTTTCAGACAGGCTAACTATGGCTACACCTTC. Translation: CASSFRQANYGYTF.